This T cell receptor (beta chain) was documented in a study of T cells after yellow fever vaccination. Study background: Each low-cell-number fraction was prepared by means of SMART-Seq v4 Ultra Low Input. General study points: Among primary-vaccination clones, most reappeared after the booster, at almost 98% for CD4 and around 90% for CD8. When the response was secondary, it was weaker but reached its peak faster, day 5 versus 15. Relatively few clonotypes were ones that appeared in both CD4 and CD8 compartments.

This clonotype showed up just a few times. Its specificity is not known. One entry per CDR3 protein results from TCRdb running MiXCR on the 5' RACE reads. The sample has about 580,000 distinct CDR3 sequences; roughly 17% are singletons. The specimen was PBMCs, collected around 5 days after the first yellow fever vaccination. This clonotype was sampled from a man younger than 35 who received the YFV17D yellow fever vaccine.

CDR3: CASTGGGSPYEQYF. CDR3 nucleotide sequence: TGTGCCAGCACCGGAGGAGGGAGTCCCTACGAGCAGTACTTC. The rearrangement joins TRBV2 to TRBJ2-7; D might be TRBD2 (6 bases). The CDR3 has 14 amino acids. From germline, CDR1 is SNHLY and CDR2 FYNNEI. Trimming took off 7 bases at V and 2 bases at J, with 15 bases between the two ends.